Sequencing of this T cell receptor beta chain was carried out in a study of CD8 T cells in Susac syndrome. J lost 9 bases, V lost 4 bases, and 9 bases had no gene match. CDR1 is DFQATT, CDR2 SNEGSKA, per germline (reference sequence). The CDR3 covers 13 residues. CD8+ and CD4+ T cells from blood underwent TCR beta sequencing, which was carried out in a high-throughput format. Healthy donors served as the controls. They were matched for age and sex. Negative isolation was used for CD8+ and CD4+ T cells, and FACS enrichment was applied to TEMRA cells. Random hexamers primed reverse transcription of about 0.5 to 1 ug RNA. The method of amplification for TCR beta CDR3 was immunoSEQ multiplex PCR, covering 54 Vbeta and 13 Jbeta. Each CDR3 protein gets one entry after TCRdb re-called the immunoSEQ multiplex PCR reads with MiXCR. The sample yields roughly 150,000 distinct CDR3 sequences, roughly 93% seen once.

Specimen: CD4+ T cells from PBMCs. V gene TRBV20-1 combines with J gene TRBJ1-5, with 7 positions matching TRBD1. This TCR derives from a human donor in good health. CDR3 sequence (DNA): TGCAGTGCTACTGACAGGGTCAACTGGCCCCAGCATTTT. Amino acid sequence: CSATDRVNWPQHF.